This T cell receptor beta chain was documented in a study of memory CD4+ T cells and cytomegalovirus serostatus (dated by TCRdb to between 2017 and 2020). For the study in its entirety: The approximately 35 healthy Belgian adults in the cohort included 9 who were CMV seropositive and some 25 who were CMV seronegative. The study sequenced CD4+ memory TCRbeta repertoires of a Belgian cohort with known cytomegalovirus serostatus to replicate a published TCR-based CMV serostatus classifier.

Findings and caveats that apply to the study as a whole: Of 170 or so previously reported CMV-associated TCRbeta sequences, about 62 appeared in the CD4+ memory repertoires, each in one to five individuals. CMV serostatus prediction reached a median bootstrapped AUC of about 0.94 with the original framework and about 0.91 with a US-trained random forest. Unlike the original study, which covered naive and memory CD4+ and CD8+ populations, the Belgian study sequenced only CD4+CD45RO+ memory cells. The results were read as suggesting that the CMV-associated TCR signature is, for the most part, present in the CD4+ memory repertoire. A median bootstrapped AUC of around 0.95 with a 95% CI of 0.76-1.00 was achieved on the Belgian cohort by the original-framework classifier.

A FACSAria II was used to sort memory CD4+ T cells, defined as single viable CD3+CD4+CD8-CD45RO+ cells. To determine CMV serostatus, a Roche Elecsys assay was used that detects serum IgG against CMV pp150, pp28, p38 and p52. Once the samples were thawed, total CD4+ T cells were enriched through positive selection using CD4 magnetic microbeads. The samples came from a different study that was designed specifically to examine the CD4+ T cell memory repertoire. Peripheral blood mononuclear cells were isolated and cryopreserved following standard operating procedures; serum was stored at -80 °C. The staining relied on CD3-PerCP (BW264/56), CD4-APC (RPA-T4), CD45RO-PE (UCHT1) and CD8-Pacific Orange (3B5) antibodies, and Sytox blue was used to exclude non-viable cells. Regarding this clone: Its antigen specificity is not known. No qualities accompany the bases; no much larger clone lies one base away.

Genomic DNA was extracted from sorted cells with the Quick-DNA Microprep Kit. Amplification of TCRbeta DNA was done with the immunoSEQ hsTCRbeta kit, following the protocol from the manufacturer. TCRbeta libraries were sequenced on an Illumina MiSeq instrument. As for the authors' bioinformatics: Following removal of out-of-frame sequences, roughly 2 million distinct TCRbeta sequences were retained, with an average of around 70,000 per individual. Each individual was scored according to the count of about 150 previously reported CMV-associated TCRbeta sequences and the total productive distinct TCRbeta count. A beta-binomial model was reimplemented in Python, and random forests from scikit-learn, run with default parameters, were trained on data from the US cohort. On the Belgian cohort, classifier performance was reported as the median AUC, along with percentile confidence intervals, across 10,000 bootstrap iterations. In its TCRdb copy, this immuneACCESS table keeps in-frame sequences only and misses some clones. Where compared with another copy, unresolved V genes explain less than half of these, and the others have no known cause. For V, J and clone size, that table is used; D and trimming come from the DNA. Present in this sample are 40,000 to 55,000 clones, 60% to 80% of which were seen just once. The ten top clones hold more than 0.65% of the sample.

Sequenced: memory CD4+ T cells from blood. This receptor was identified in an adult in good health and CMV-seronegative.

The nucleotides read TGTGCCTGGAGTGTAGGGGGGACTTCGAATGGCTACACCTTC. This codes for CAWSVGGTSNGYTF. The chain links TRBV30 with TRBJ1-2; the D gene is possibly TRBD1, with 6 bases matching. The trim is 0 bases for V and 6 bases for J, with a gap of 14 bases between the germline ends. CDR1 and CDR2, per the germline V gene (reference sequence), are GTSNPN and SVGIG. From cysteine to phenylalanine, the CDR3 is 14 amino acids long. CDR3 DNA only is kept here, 42 bases in frame from base 1.